This entry is about one T cell receptor beta chain. Its specificity is not known. This sample is part of a study of T-cell memory formation after mild COVID-19. Study summary: Most TCR clusters belonged to a single donor.

Study-wide findings and caveats: Clonal second-wave expansions that peaked on day 37 had unconfirmed SARS-CoV-2 specificity. Memory sampled before infection contained some responding clones, suggesting cross-reactive memory joined.

The V gene's germline CDR1 is LNHDA and CDR2 SQIVND (reference sequence). The ends were cut back, 1 base at V and 4 bases at J, with 6 bases in the middle. The CDR3 extends over 13 amino acids. After 5'RACE with constant-segment primers, TCR alpha and TCR beta cDNA libraries carrying sample barcodes and UMIs were obtained. A single record per CDR3 protein comes from TCRdb applying MiXCR to the 5' RACE reads. The data contain over 400,000 distinct CDR3 sequences, more than 20% of them singletons. The gene calls are TRBV19 and TRBJ2-3; no reliable D call. Material: PBMCs or a T cell subset sorted from them (not recorded which). The sequence came from an adult woman who had mild COVID-19 (a few samples of this study predate the infection). Cell type and time point are not known. The DNA for the CDR3 is TGTGCCAGTAGTATAGCTACCCCAGATACGCAGTATTTT. It codes for CASSIATPDTQYF.